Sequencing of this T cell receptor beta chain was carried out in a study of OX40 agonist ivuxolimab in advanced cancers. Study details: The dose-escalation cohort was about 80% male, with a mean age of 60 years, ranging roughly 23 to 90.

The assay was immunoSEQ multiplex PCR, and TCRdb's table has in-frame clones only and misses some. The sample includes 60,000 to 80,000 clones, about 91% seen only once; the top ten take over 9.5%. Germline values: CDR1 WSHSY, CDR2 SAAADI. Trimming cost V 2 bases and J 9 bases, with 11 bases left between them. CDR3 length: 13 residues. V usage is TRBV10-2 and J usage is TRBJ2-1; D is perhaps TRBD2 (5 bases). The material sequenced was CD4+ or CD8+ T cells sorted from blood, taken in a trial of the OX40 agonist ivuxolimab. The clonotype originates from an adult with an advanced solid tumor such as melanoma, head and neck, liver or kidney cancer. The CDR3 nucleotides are TGCGCCAGCAGTGAGGCTCCCCGGGGTGAGCAGTTCTTC. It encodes CASSEAPRGEQFF.